What follows is one TCR beta chain and its context. These data originate in a study of technical replicates of blood from several donors. The repertoire was sequenced with immunoSEQ multiplex PCR; TCRdb's copy has only in-frame clones and lacks some. Of more than 90,000 clones in the sample, approximately 96% were seen once. The clonotype originates from a human donor in good health. Sequenced input: T cells isolated from PBMCs.

The CDR3 bases are TGTGCCATCAAAGGGGCCTTACAGTCAGATACGCAGTATTTT. Translation gives CAIKGALQSDTQYF. The chain combines TRBV10-3 with TRBJ2-3, with D maybe TRBD1 (5 bases). The CDR3 contains 14 residues. Germline assignment: CDR1 ENHRY and CDR2 SYGVKD. The V and J ends lost 7 bases and 4 bases respectively, with 15 bases between them.